This record looks at one T cell receptor beta chain sequence and its context. Combining a sample-barcoded 5' primer with a J-beta primer mix, a second PCR ran for about 7 to 12 cycles. TCRdb re-called the 5' RACE reads through MiXCR, storing one row per CDR3 protein. The data hold fewer than 950,000 distinct CDR3 sequences, with approximately 35% observed a single time. The CDR3 has 18 amino acids. The germline V gene encodes CDR1 MGHRA and CDR2 YSYEKL. The ends were cut back, 1 base at V and 1 base at J, with 19 bases in the middle. The sample originates from a study of blood T cells in healthy people across ages.

This sequence originates from a young man in good health. The sequenced sample consisted of blood. The genes are TRBV4-1 and TRBJ1-2, with D unclear. The CDR3 region is CASSQVYRTSEINYGYTF. The CDR3 DNA follows: TGCGCCAGCAGCCAAGTTTATAGGACGTCGGAGATTAACTATGGCTACACCTTC.